Below, one TCR beta chain is given with its context. What it binds is unknown. A read error may account for a junction end that differs from germline. Starting from 500 ng of total RNA, TCR beta cDNA was produced with a primer in the constant region. The TCR beta library was amplified through three nested multiplex PCR rounds in a modified ARM-PCR procedure. TCRdb ran MiXCR on the multiplex PCR reads and lists one entry per CDR3 protein. In the table there are tens of thousands of distinct CDR3 sequences, approximately 70% of which are singletons. The sample belongs to a study of tumor-infiltrating lymphocytes in primary liver carcinoma. Study-wide points: It was observed that only about 8-25% of the top clones appeared in every one of the five tumor regions.

For each extraction, RNA and DNA were obtained together from 20-30 mg of unsorted bulk tissue. The receptor was isolated from a middle-aged man with primary liver carcinoma and hepatitis B virus infection. The sample taken for sequencing was liver tumor tissue from sampling region 2. The subset here: tumor region T2, inferior pole.

The CDR3 coding sequence is TGCGCCAGCAGTTCGAAGAATTCACCCCTCCACTTT. Translating gives CASSSKNSPLHF. The rearrangement links TRBV12-3 or TRBV12-4 to TRBJ1-6; D is unresolved. The CDR3 contains 12 residues.